This T cell receptor beta chain was retrieved from a study of early T cells in non-severe SARS-CoV-2 infection. Background on the study: Whole-blood bulk RNA, unsorted, was sequenced, and chains were unpaired.

There are many counts of this clonotype. The antigen is unknown. Findings and caveats of the study: Matches to VDJdb favored anti-spike CD8 responses and missed private and CD4 specificities.

Trimming cost V 7 bases and J 6 bases; bases outside gene matches: 12. The CDR3 consists of 15 residues. The germline V gene has CDR1 SGHTA and CDR2 FQGNSA. Attached unique molecular identifiers marked individual cDNA molecules. TCRdb passed the 5' RACE reads through MiXCR, listing each CDR3 protein once. The profile shows 60,000 to 90,000 distinct CDR3 sequences, 8.5% to 10% of them singletons. What was sequenced was whole blood. This rearrangement joins TRBV7-2 to TRBJ2-1; the match to TRBD2 covers 7 bases. This clonotype was obtained from an adult who was a healthcare worker with PCR-confirmed SARS-CoV-2 infection or an uninfected control (not recorded which). This CDR3 is CASTRGGSRGNEQFF. The CDR3 DNA sequence: TGTGCCAGCACCCGGGGCGGGAGTAGGGGCAATGAGCAGTTCTTC.